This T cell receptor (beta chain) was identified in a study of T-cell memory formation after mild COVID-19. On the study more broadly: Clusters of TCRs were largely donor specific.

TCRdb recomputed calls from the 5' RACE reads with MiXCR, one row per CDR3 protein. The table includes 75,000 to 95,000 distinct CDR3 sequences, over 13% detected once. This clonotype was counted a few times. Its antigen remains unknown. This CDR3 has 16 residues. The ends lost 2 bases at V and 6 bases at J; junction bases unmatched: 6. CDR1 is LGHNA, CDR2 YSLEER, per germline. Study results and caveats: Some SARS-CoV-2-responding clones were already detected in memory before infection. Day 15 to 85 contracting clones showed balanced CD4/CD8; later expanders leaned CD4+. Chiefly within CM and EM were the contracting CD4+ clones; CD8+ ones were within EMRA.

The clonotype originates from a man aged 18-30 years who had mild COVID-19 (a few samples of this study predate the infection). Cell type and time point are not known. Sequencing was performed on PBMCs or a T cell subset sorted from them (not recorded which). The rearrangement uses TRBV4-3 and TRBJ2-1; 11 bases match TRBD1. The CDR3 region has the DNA TGCGCCAGCAGCCAAAATACTGGGACAGGGGGCAATGAGCAGTTCTTC. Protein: CASSQNTGTGGNEQFF.